This is a list of T cell receptor beta chains from one sample in a study of blood T cell repertoires in COVID-19. Sequencing used immunoSEQ multiplex PCR; TCRdb keeps in-frame clones, though not all of them. The sample has 35,000 to 50,000 clones, about 80% seen once; the top ten hold 8% to 10%. The sample taken for sequencing was peripheral blood. The receptors come from a man between 65 and 85 years old with active or convalescent COVID-19. Both conserved end residues are part of each CDR3. Size is stated for part of the rows, as once, few or many counts, or as a class when the clone is expanded.

V gene	clone size	CDR3 protein
TRBV7-6	.	CASSLVTGKETQYF
TRBV5-1	.	CASSRGLGGMSGTDTQYF
TRBV6-5	.	CASIGGSGVIAFF
TRBV7-6	.	CASSLDRDIYGYTF
TRBV19	.	CASSIVRGLPRGGYTF
TRBV14	once	CASSQERTGGVNTIYF
TRBV6-5	.	CASKRQASTGELFF
TRBV10-3	.	CAISDVRESSYNEQFF
TRBV10-1	.	CASSEGQTPEKLFF
TRBV7-9	.	CASRSSLQGAKGNTIYF